Here is one T cell receptor (beta chain) with its context. The source of the sample is a study of blood T cells in healthy people across ages. Study at large: Template switching picked up about one barcoded beta molecule for each two T cells.

The CDR3 is made up of 18 amino acids. V shed 1 base and J shed 0 bases, with 13 bases lying between them. Germline V gene data show CDR1 as SNHLY and CDR2 as FYNNEI. A second PCR of roughly 7 to 11 cycles used a sample-barcoded 5' primer and a J-beta primer mix. Each sample provided no less than 3 million CDR3-containing paired-end reads. TCRdb recomputed calls from the 5' RACE reads with MiXCR, one row per CDR3 protein. The profile shows roughly 1.4 million distinct CDR3 sequences, roughly 59% of them singletons. This TCR derives from a man aged 18 to 29 in good health. Sequenced input: blood. The chain uses TRBV2 and TRBJ1-6, with TRBD1 as a possible D gene (5 bases). The CDR3 region has the DNA TGTGCCAGCAGTGAAGGGCAGCGGGGGAGCTCCTATAATTCACCCCTCCACTTT. Amino acids: CASSEGQRGSSYNSPLHF.